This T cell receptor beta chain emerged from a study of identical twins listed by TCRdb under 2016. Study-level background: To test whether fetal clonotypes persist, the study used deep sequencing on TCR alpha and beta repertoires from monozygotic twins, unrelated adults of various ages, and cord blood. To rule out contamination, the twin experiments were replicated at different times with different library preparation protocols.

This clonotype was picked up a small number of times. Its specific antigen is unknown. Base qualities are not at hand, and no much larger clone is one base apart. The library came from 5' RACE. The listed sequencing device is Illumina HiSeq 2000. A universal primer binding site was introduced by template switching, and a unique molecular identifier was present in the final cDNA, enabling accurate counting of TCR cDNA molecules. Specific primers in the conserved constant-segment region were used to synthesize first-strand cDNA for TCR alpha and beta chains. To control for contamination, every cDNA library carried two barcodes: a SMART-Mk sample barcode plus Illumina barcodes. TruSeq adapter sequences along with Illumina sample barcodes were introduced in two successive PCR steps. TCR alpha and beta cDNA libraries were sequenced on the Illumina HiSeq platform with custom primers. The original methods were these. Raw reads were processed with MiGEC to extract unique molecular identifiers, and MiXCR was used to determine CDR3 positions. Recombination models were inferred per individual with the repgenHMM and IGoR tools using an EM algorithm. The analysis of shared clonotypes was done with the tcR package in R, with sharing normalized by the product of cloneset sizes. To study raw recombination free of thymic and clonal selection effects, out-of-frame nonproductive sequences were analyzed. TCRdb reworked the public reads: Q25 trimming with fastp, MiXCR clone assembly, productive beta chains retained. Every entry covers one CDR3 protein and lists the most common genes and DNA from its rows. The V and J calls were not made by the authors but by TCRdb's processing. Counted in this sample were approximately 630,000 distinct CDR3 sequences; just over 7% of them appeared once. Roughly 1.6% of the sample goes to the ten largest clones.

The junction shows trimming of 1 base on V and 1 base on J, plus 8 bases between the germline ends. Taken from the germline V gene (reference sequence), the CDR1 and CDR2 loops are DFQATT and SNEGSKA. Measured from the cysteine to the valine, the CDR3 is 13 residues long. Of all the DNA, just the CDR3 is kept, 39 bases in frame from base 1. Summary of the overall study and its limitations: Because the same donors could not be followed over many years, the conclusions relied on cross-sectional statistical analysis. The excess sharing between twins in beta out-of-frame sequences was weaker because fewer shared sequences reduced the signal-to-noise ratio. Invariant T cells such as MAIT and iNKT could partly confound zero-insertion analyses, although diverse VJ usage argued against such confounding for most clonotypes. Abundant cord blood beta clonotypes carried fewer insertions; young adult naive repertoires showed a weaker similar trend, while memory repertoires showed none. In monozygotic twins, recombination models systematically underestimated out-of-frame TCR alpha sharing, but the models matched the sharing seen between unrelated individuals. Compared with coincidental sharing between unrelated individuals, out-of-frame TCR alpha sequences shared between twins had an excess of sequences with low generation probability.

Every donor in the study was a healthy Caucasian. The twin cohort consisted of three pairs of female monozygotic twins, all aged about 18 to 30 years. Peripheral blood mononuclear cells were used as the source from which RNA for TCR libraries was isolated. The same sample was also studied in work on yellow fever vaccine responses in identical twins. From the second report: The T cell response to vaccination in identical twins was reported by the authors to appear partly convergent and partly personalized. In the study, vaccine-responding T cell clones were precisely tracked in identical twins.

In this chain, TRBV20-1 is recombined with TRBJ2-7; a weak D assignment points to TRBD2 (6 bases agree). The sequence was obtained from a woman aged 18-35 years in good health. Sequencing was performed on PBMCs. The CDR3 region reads CSARAGGSYEQYV. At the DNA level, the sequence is TGCAGTGCTAGAGCCGGGGGTTCCTACGAGCAGTACGTC.